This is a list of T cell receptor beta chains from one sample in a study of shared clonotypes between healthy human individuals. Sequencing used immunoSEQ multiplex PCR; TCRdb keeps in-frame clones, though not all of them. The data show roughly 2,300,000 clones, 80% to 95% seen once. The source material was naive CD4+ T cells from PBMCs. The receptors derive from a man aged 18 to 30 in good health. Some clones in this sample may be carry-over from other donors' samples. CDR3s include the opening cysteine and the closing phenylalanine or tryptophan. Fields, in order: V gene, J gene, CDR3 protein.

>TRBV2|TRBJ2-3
CASSEGGQRSTDTQYF
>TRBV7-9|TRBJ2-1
CASSLAQGIINEQFF
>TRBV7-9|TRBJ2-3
CASSFGRAGTDTQYF
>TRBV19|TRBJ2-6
CASSYGWANVLTF
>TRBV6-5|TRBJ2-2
CASSYWGANTGELFF
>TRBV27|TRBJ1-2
CASSLQTPRSGGYTF
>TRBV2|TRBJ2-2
CASSEMAGELFF
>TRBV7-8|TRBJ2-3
CASSLNIIGPLSPDTQYF
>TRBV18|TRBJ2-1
CASSTGLAGAADEQFF
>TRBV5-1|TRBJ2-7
CASSLSWPYEQYF
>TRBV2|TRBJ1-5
CASNPGGSNQPQHF
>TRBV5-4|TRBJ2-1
CASSLSGLLSSYNEQFF
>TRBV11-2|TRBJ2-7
CASSYGTSGYEQYF